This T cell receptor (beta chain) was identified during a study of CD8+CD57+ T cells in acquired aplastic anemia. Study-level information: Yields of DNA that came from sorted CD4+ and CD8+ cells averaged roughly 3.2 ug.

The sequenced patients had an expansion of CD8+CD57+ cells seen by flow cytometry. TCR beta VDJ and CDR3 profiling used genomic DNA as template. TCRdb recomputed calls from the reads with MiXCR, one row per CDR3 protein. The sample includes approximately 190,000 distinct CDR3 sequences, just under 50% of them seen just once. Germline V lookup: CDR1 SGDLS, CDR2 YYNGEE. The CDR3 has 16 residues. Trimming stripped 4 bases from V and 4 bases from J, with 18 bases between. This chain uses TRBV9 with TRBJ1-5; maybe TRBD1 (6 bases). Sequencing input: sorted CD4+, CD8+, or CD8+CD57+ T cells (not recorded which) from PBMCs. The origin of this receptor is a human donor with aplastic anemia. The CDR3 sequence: CASSPRGGEENQPQHF. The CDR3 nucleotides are TGTGCCAGCAGCCCGAGGGGGGGAGAAGAAAATCAGCCCCAGCATTTT.